This entry lists 18 T cell receptor beta chains sequenced from one sample in a study of cytomegalovirus exposure and HLA in healthy donors. Use of 60 Vbeta and 13 Jbeta primers characterized the PCR. This table comes from immunoSEQ multiplex PCR, and its TCRdb copy is limited to in-frame clones, with some not included. Its table lists 150,000 to 200,000 clones. Sequenced material: PBMCs. These receptors all stem from a man between 25 and 39 years old in good health and CMV-seronegative.

The rearrangement joins TRBV6-6 to TRBJ1-4; TRBD1 matches at 8 bases. The CDR3 is 15 amino acids. Germline V CDR1 and CDR2: MNHNY, SVGAGI (reference sequence). With 5 bases clipped from V and 2 bases from J, the junction kept 4 bases outside the gene matches. The CDR3: CASSTAGGTNEKLFF. DNA of the CDR3: TGTGCCAGCAGTACTGCAGGGGGCACTAATGAAAAACTGTTTTTT.

V gene TRBV6-1 combines with J gene TRBJ1-6, with TRBD1 matching 7 bases. The germline gives CDR1 MNHNS, CDR2 SASEGT. V dropped 6 bases and J dropped 11; count of bases not matched to a gene: 10. The CDR3 totals 14 residues. The DNA of the CDR3 is TGTGCCAGCAGGTTTCCGGGACAGAGAACACCCCTCCACTTT. Its translation is CASRFPGQRTPLHF.

V and J are TRBV5-1 and TRBJ1-6, with 9 nucleotides matching TRBD1. Germline V gene sequence: CDR1 SGHRS, CDR2 YFSETQ. The length of the CDR3 is 16 residues. The V segment lost 3 bases and the J segment 6 bases; nucleotides outside the gene matches: 7. CDR3 coding DNA: TGCGCCAGCAGCTCCGGGACGGACAGGGGTAATTCACCCCTCCACTTT. Residues: CASSSGTDRGNSPLHF.

The rearrangement links TRBV27 to TRBJ2-1; 10 nucleotides match TRBD2. Germline CDR1 and CDR2: MNHEY and SMNVEV (reference sequence). With V trimmed by 6 bases and J by 7 bases, 9 bases remained unmatched. The CDR3 length is 15 residues. CDR3 in amino acids: CASSLSGRGVNEQFF. CDR3 sequence (DNA): TGTGCCAGCAGCCTAAGCGGGAGGGGTGTAAATGAGCAGTTCTTC.

The J gene is TRBJ2-1, the V gene TRBV4-2; D gene ambiguous. CDR3 size: 14 residues. Per germline, CDR1 LGHNA and CDR2 YNFKEQ. Trimming took 0 bases from V and 6 from J, leaving 9 bases between them. Written as DNA, the CDR3 is TGTGCCAGCAGCCAAGATTCAGTAAGCAATGAGCAGTTCTTC. Protein: CASSQDSVSNEQFF.

The genes are TRBV7-9 and TRBJ2-7; TRBD2 matches at 11 bases. CDR1 and CDR2 (germline): SEHNR, FQNEAQ (reference sequence). This CDR3 has 14 residues. Trimming cost V 5 bases and J 3 bases; bases outside gene matches: 3. The CDR3 sequence is CASSGLAGYYEQYF. CDR3 in DNA: TGTGCCAGCAGCGGACTAGCGGGCTACTACGAGCAGTACTTC.

The chain couples TRBV5-4 to TRBJ1-1; TRBD1 agrees at 7 bases. With V trimmed by 3 bases and J by 5 bases, 7 bases remained unmatched. The CDR3 is 14 amino acids. Germline loops: CDR1 SGHNT, CDR2 YYREEE (reference sequence). The CDR3: CASSSRQGGTEAFF. The CDR3 coding sequence is TGTGCCAGCAGCTCCCGACAGGGAGGAACTGAAGCTTTCTTT.

The rearrangement uses TRBV30 and TRBJ1-4, with D perhaps matching TRBD1 (5 bases). V lost 5 bases, J lost 5 bases, and 12 bases lay in between. Germline loops: CDR1 GTSNPN, CDR2 SVGIG (reference sequence). This CDR3 has 13 amino acids. In nucleotides, the CDR3 is TGTGCCTGGGAGCAGGGATACAATGAAAAACTGTTTTTT. Its protein product is CAWEQGYNEKLFF.

V is TRBV7-2 and J is TRBJ1-1, with 11 bases aligning to TRBD1. Germline CDR1 SGHTA, CDR2 FQGNSA. With V trimmed by 0 bases and J by 10 bases, 7 bases remained unmatched. The CDR3 contains 15 residues. The CDR3 reads CASSLATGTGGGAFF. For the CDR3, the DNA is TGTGCCAGCAGCTTAGCAACAGGGACAGGGGGGGGAGCTTTCTTT.

This chain joins TRBV6-1 and TRBJ1-2; TRBD1 matches 10 bases. After removal of 4 bases from V and 5 bases from J, the junction contained 10 bases not matched to a gene. Per the germline V gene, CDR1 is MNHNS and CDR2 is SASEGT. The CDR3 is made up of 16 amino acids. DNA of the CDR3: TGTGCCAGCAGTGCATTAGGGACAGGGGCGGAATATGGCTACACCTTC. This encodes CASSALGTGAEYGYTF.

This sequence joins TRBV7-7 and TRBJ2-7; D may be TRBD2 (5 bases). The CDR3 covers 13 residues. The germline CDR1 and CDR2 sequences are SSHAT and FNYEAQ (reference sequence). V lost 3 bases and J 3 bases, leaving 9 bases between the germline ends. CDR3 coding DNA: TGTGCCAGCAGCTTGCGGGCGGGCTACGAGCAGTACTTC. Translating it yields CASSLRAGYEQYF.

The chain carries TRBV6-6 and TRBJ1-2, with 10 bases matching TRBD1. The V gene's germline CDR1 is MNHNY and CDR2 SVGAGI (reference sequence). There are 15 residues in the CDR3. Trimming removed 6 bases from V and 5 bases from J; junction bases left unmatched: 9. CDR3 residues: CASSPGQGDPYGYTF. The CDR3 nucleotides read TGTGCCAGCAGCCCTGGACAGGGGGATCCTTATGGCTACACCTTC.

V is TRBV7-9 and J is TRBJ1-1, with no clear D. Germline assignment: CDR1 SEHNR and CDR2 FQNEAQ (reference sequence). This CDR3 contains 14 residues. Trimming cost V 2 bases and J 6 bases, with 13 bases left between them. The CDR3 reads CASSLYRAGPEAFF. As DNA, the CDR3 is TGTGCCAGCAGCTTATATCGCGCAGGCCCTGAAGCTTTCTTT.

The chain has TRBV5-4 and TRBJ2-5; D might be TRBD1 (6 bases). The J call may be in error: the DNA end matches TRBJ2-7 better. This CDR3 has 14 amino acids. Per the germline V gene, CDR1 is SGHNT and CDR2 is YYREEE (reference sequence). The CDR3 is CASSLSRGEYEQYF. CDR3 bases: TGTGCCAGCAGCTTGTCCAGGGGAGAGTACGAGCAGTACTTC.

The gene calls are TRBV29-1 and TRBJ2-7; the match to TRBD1 covers 9 bases. Germline V gene sequence: CDR1 SQVTM, CDR2 ANQGSEA. The CDR3 has 12 residues. V lost 6 bases, J lost 7 bases, and 7 bases stayed unmatched. For the CDR3, the DNA is TGCAGCGTCACCGGGACAGGGAGAGAGCAGTACTTC. Its translation is CSVTGTGREQYF.

The chain combines TRBV5-1 with TRBJ1-3, with 7 bases aligning to TRBD1. Per the germline V gene, CDR1 is SGHRS and CDR2 is YFSETQ. The CDR3 runs to 15 residues. Trimming cost V 4 bases and J 15 bases; bases outside gene matches: 19. The CDR3 region is CASSPSGDRASHRYF. CDR3 nucleotides: TGCGCCAGCAGCCCATCCGGAGACAGGGCCTCCCATAGATATTTT.

The chain uses TRBV7-8 and TRBJ1-2, with 7 bases that match TRBD1. V shed 1 base and J 7 bases; nucleotides not matched to a gene: 0. Germline V gene lookup returns CDR1 SGHVS and CDR2 FQNEAQ. This CDR3 has 12 amino acids. As DNA, the CDR3 is TGTGCCAGCAGCTTAGGACAGGGTGGCTACACCTTC. Its translation is CASSLGQGGYTF.

This chain connects TRBV5-1 to TRBJ2-2; a weak D match, TRBD1 (6 bases). Trimming left V 0 bases short and J 5 bases short, with 8 bases between. The CDR3 loop spans 14 amino acids. CDR1 is SGHRS, CDR2 YFSETQ, per germline. As DNA, the CDR3 is TGCGCCAGCAGCTTGGGGGGGCGGACCGGGGAGCTGTTTTTT. It specifies CASSLGGRTGELFF. Complete variable domain (other parts from reference TRBV5-1 and TRBJ2-2): KAGVTQTPRYLIKTRGQQVTLSCSPISGHRSVSWYQQTPGQGLQFLFEYFSETQRNKGNFPGRFSGRQFSNSRSEMNVSTLELGDSALYLCASSLGGRTGELFFGEGSRLTVL.